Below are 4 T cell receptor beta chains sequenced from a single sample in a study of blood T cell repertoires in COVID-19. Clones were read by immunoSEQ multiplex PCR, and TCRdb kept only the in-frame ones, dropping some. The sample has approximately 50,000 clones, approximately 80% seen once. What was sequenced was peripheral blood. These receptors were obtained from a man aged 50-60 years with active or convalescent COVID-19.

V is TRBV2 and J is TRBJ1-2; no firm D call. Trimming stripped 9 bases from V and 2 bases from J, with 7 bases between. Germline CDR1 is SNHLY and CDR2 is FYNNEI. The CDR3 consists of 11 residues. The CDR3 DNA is TGTGCCAGTGGAGGGAACTATGGCTACACCTTC. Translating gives CASGGNYGYTF.

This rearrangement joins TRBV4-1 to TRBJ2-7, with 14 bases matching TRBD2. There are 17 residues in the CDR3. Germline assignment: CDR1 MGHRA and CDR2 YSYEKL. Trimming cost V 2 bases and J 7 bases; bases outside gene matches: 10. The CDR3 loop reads CASSQTGTSGGLSEQYF. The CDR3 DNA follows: TGCGCCAGCAGCCAAACCGGGACTAGCGGGGGCTTGAGTGAGCAGTACTTC.

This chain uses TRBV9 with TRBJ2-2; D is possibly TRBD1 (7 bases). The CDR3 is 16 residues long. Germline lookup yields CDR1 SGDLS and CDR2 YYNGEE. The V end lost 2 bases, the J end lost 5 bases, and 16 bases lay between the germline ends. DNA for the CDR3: TGTGCCAGCAGCGTTCTAGCAGCAGGGGGGACCGGGGAGCTGTTTTTT. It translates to CASSVLAAGGTGELFF.

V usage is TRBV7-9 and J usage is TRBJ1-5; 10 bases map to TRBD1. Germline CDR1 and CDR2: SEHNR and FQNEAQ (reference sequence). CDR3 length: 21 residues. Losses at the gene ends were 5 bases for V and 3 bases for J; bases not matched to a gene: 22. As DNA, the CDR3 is TGTGCCAGCAGCACCGCACCGGGACAGGGGACTAAGTCGGCCCTCAATCAGCCCCAGCATTTT. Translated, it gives CASSTAPGQGTKSALNQPQHF.